This TCR beta chain was sequenced in a study of cytomegalovirus exposure and HLA in healthy donors. In the case of this clone: The antigen is unknown.

The CDR3 sequence is 13 residues long. V lost 5 bases to trimming and J lost 7 bases, with 11 bases between them. Germline CDR1 is MNHEY and CDR2 is SMNVEV (reference sequence). Overall study findings and caveats: Cytomegalovirus status was reportedly diagnosed by the classifier with high specificity and sensitivity. For most TCR sequences rarity was the rule, although some public TCRs occurred in many donors.

PCR primers comprised 60 Vbeta and 13 Jbeta primers. Repertoires were generated with immunoSEQ multiplex PCR, while TCRdb's copy carries only in-frame clones and drops some. Of 90,000 to 100,000 clones in the sample, approximately 80% are singletons; the top ten hold about 0.71%. This clonotype was sampled from a woman between 55 and 75 years old in good health and CMV-seronegative. The chain recombines TRBV27 with TRBJ2-2; a possible D gene is TRBD2 (5 bases). Sequences were obtained from PBMCs. CDR3 residues: CASSAGRVGELFF. The CDR3 DNA sequence: TGTGCCAGCAGTGCCGGGCGGGTCGGGGAGCTGTTTTTT.